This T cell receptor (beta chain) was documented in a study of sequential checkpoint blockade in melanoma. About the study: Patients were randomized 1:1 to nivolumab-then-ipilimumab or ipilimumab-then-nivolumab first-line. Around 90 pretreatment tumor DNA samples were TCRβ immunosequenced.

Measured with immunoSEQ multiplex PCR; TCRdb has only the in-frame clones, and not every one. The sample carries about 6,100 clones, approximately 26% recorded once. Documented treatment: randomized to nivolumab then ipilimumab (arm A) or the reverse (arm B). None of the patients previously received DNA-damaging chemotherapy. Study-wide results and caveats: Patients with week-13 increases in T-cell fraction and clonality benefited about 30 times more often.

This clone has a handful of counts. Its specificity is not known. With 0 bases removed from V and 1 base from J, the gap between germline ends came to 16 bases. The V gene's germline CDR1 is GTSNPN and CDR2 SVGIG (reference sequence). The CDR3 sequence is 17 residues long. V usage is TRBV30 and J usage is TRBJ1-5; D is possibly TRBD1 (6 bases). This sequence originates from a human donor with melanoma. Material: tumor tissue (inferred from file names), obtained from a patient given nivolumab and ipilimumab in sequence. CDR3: CAWSVRSGGGSNQPQHF. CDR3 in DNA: TGTGCCTGGAGTGTACGGTCGGGGGGCGGAAGCAATCAGCCCCAGCATTTT.